This TCR beta chain was obtained from a study of cytotoxic CD8 clonotypes in ibrutinib-treated CLL. This CDR3 has 14 residues. Germline lookup yields CDR1 LNHDA and CDR2 SQIVND (reference sequence). The V and J ends lost 4 bases and 1 base respectively, with 10 bases between them. Produced via immunoSEQ multiplex PCR; TCRdb's table is partial and in-frame only. The table lists 250,000 to 350,000 clones, approximately 76% of them singletons. Sequences were derived from PBMCs, sampled at disease progression, from a patient treated with ibrutinib. The TCR originated in a human donor with chronic lymphocytic leukemia. J is TRBJ1-1 and V is TRBV19; possible D gene TRBD1, 5 bases. The CDR3 is CASSTLTGNTEAFF. The CDR3 nucleotides read TGTGCCAGTAGTACCCTCACAGGGAACACTGAAGCTTTCTTT.